Detailed here is one TCR beta chain. The target antigen is unknown. Some clones are missing from TCRdb's copy, which holds only in-frame ones; the method was immunoSEQ multiplex PCR. The sample has about 150,000 clones; approximately 87% are singletons. The sample belongs to a study of T cell responses to AZD1222 COVID-19 vaccine. Trimming took 1 base from V and 6 from J, leaving 10 bases between them. CDR1 is LNHNV, CDR2 YYDKDF, per germline (reference sequence). The CDR3 is 14 residues long. Study-wide results and caveats: Donors skewed white British and female; clonal diversity was possibly underestimated.

The clonotype was recovered from an adult in good health. Sequencing was performed on peripheral blood, taken on day 0 of MenACWY control vaccination. This chain uses TRBV15 with TRBJ1-5; D uncertain. The DNA for the CDR3 is TGTGCCACCAGCAGAGTCCTGACGTTTCAGCCCCAGCATTTT. This gives the protein CATSRVLTFQPQHF.